These 32 T cell receptor beta chains originate from one sample sequenced in a study of T cell clonality in common variable immunodeficiency. For these receptors, no antigen is known. Study results and limitations: Common variable immunodeficiency TCR beta sequences reportedly had fewer deletions and N-nucleotide insertions.

The protocol was immunoSEQ multiplex PCR, while the TCRdb copy is restricted to in-frame clones and leaves out a portion. The sample presents under 40,000 clones, none singletons. Sequencing input: peripheral blood mononuclear cells. The receptors originated from a human donor with common variable immunodeficiency.

This clone came up a few times. The read ends 3 residues early relative to the CDR3; the germline J gene fills the gap. The chain is built from TRBV20-1 and TRBJ2-5, with D possibly matching TRBD1 (7 bases). Trimming cost V 5 bases and J 5 bases, with 18 bases left between them. Germline V gives CDR1 DFQATT, CDR2 SNEGSKA (reference sequence). The CDR3 has 14 residues. CDR3 protein: CSAPPGGGRETQYF. CDR3 DNA (partial): TGCAGTGCTCCCCCAGGAGGGGGCAGGGAGACC.

As regards this clone: The CDR3 end falls 3 residues outside the read, so it is completed with the germline J gene. The chain employs TRBV19 and TRBJ1-2; D might be TRBD1 (5 bases). CDR1 LNHDA and CDR2 SQIVND come from the germline V gene (reference sequence). The V end was cut by 3 bases, the J end by 4 bases, with 9 bases between. The CDR3 runs 13 residues. The CDR3 protein is CASSIQGGYGYTF. The CDR3 bases that were read are TGTGCCAGTAGTATCCAGGGAGGCTATGGC.

About this clone itself: The read gets to within 3 residues of the CDR3 end, and the germline J gene fills in the rest. The rearrangement links TRBV7-2 to TRBJ1-1; 8 bases match TRBD1. CDR1 SGHTA and CDR2 FQGNSA come from the germline V gene. This CDR3 has 14 residues. Trimming cost V 5 bases and J 7 bases; bases outside gene matches: 9. The sequenced CDR3 bases are TGTGCCAGCAGCCCGTGGACAGGGAGCCTTGAA. This encodes CASSPWTGSLE. The CDR3, in full, reads CASSPWTGSLEAFF.

This clone was seen more than once but under ten times. The read comes to an end 3 residues before the CDR3 does, leaving the germline J gene to fill in the end. V gene TRBV7-9 combines with J gene TRBJ1-3; possibly TRBD1 for D (5 bases). Trimming pared 5 bases from V and 0 bases from J, leaving 8 bases between. There are 14 residues in the CDR3. CDR1 is SEHNR, CDR2 FQNEAQ, per germline (reference sequence). The chain's CDR3 is CASSPGYSGNTIYF. The covered CDR3 bases are TGTGCCAGCAGCCCAGGGTACTCTGGAAACACC.

This clone occurred a few times. The read is 3 residues too short to cover the CDR3 end, so that end is filled in from the germline J gene. The chain recombines TRBV2 with TRBJ2-7, with D maybe TRBD2 (7 bases). CDR1 and CDR2 (germline): SNHLY, FYNNEI. Trimming shortened V by 6 bases and J by 5 bases, and 20 bases separated the two germline ends. The CDR3 length is 15 residues. Incomplete CDR3 DNA: TGTGCCAGCAGGGCAACAGGGAGGGGCGCTGACGAG. Translation: CASRATGRGADE. The CDR3 in full is CASRATGRGADEQYF.

This clone was counted between two and nine times. The read ends 3 residues shy of where the CDR3 ends; the end is completed using the germline J gene. The J gene is TRBJ2-2, the V gene TRBV19, with unresolved D. Per the germline V gene, CDR1 is LNHDA and CDR2 is SQIVND (reference sequence). The CDR3 totals 12 residues. V dropped 5 bases and J dropped 10 bases, with 11 bases sitting between them. The CDR3 is CASSFSVEELFF. The covered CDR3 bases are TGTGCCAGTAGTTTCTCGGTTGAGGAG.

A word on this clone: Read data end 3 residues before the CDR3 end; the end is taken from the germline J gene. The chain recombines TRBV7-6 with TRBJ1-1, with D perhaps matching TRBD1 (5 bases). The V end was cut by 5 bases, the J end by 3 bases, with 19 bases between. Germline values: CDR1 SGHVS, CDR2 FNYEAQ. This CDR3 comprises 16 residues. The DNA read from the CDR3 is TGTGCCAGCAGCCCAGGCGGGGGTCCTCGGGACACTGAA. This sequence encodes CASSPGGGPRDTE. The entire CDR3 is CASSPGGGPRDTEAFF.

A few counts support this clone. The read falls 3 residues short of the CDR3 end, and the missing part is taken from the germline J gene. The chain recombines TRBV7-9 with TRBJ1-4; weak D call: TRBD1 (6 bases). The V gene's germline CDR1 is SEHNR and CDR2 FQNEAQ (reference sequence). The CDR3 contains 14 residues. Trimming stripped 2 bases from V and 6 bases from J, with 10 bases between. This CDR3 is CASSLNRVDEKLFF. The CDR3 DNA, read in part, is TGTGCCAGCAGCTTAAACAGGGTTGATGAAAAA.

Note on this clone: Read data end 3 residues before the CDR3 end; the end is taken from the germline J gene. The chain joins TRBV20-1 to TRBJ2-5; maybe TRBD2 (5 bases). Trimming removed 5 bases from V and 3 bases from J, with 22 bases in between. Germline CDR1 and CDR2: DFQATT and SNEGSKA (reference sequence). This CDR3 spans 16 amino acids. The CDR3 bases that were read are TGCAGTGCTGAGCGCCTCCCGGGTCCCGGGGAAGAGACC. The encoded protein is CSAERLPGPGEET. The whole CDR3 is CSAERLPGPGEETQYF.

With respect to this clone: The missing CDR3 end, 3 residues past where the read stops, is filled in from the germline J gene. The chain carries TRBV2 and TRBJ1-5, with D possibly matching TRBD1 (6 bases). This CDR3 has 15 residues. V was pared by 5 bases and J by 0 bases, with 11 bases between. Germline values: CDR1 SNHLY, CDR2 FYNNEI. The CDR3 bases that were read are TGTGCCAGCAGTTCGGACAGCAATAGCAATCAGCCC. The encoded protein is CASSSDSNSNQP. The whole CDR3 sequence is CASSSDSNSNQPQHF.

This clone was seen more than once but under ten times. The sequence runs out 3 residues before the end of the CDR3; the remainder is reconstructed from the germline J gene. The V and J genes are TRBV30 and TRBJ2-7, with 9 bases lining up with TRBD2. The ends lost 3 bases at V and 2 bases at J; junction bases unmatched: 8. The germline gives CDR1 GTSNPN, CDR2 SVGIG (reference sequence). The CDR3 spans 15 residues. CDR3 bases read: TGTGCCTGGAGGCCTAATTTAGCGGGAGCCTACGAG. Translating gives CAWRPNLAGAYE. The full CDR3 protein reads CAWRPNLAGAYEQYF.

This clone was counted many times. The read terminates 3 residues before the CDR3 end, so the remaining end is supplied by the germline J gene. The chain carries TRBV5-6 and TRBJ2-2; D perhaps matches TRBD1 (5 bases). The germline gives CDR1 SGHDT, CDR2 YYEEEE. Trimming left V 1 base short and J 5 bases short, with 12 bases between. The CDR3 runs to 15 residues. The CDR3 bases that were read are TGTGCCAGCAGCTTGATCCAGGGTGGGACCGGGGAG. It yields the protein CASSLIQGGTGE. The entire CDR3 protein reads CASSLIQGGTGELFF.

Notes on this clone: Read sequence stops 3 residues before the CDR3 end, and the germline J gene provides the missing end. The chain carries TRBV30 and TRBJ1-1; TRBD1 matches at 7 bases. There are 15 residues in the CDR3. V lost 0 bases and J lost 5; bases outside the gene matches: 9. Germline V lookup: CDR1 GTSNPN, CDR2 SVGIG (reference sequence). CDR3 sequence reads: CAWSVQVPGGTEAFF. CDR3 DNA (partial): TGTGCCTGGAGTGTACAGGTCCCAGGGGGGACTGAA.

Details on this clone: The observed sequence ends 3 residues before the CDR3 terminus, with the missing tail filled in from the germline J gene. The V call is TRBV6-2 or TRBV6-3, the J call TRBJ2-3, with 10 bases aligning to TRBD1. The CDR3 is 15 residues long. Trimming took 4 bases from V and 4 from J; bases not matched to a gene: 5. Germline V gene data show CDR1 as MNHEY and CDR2 as SVGEGT. The CDR3 is CASSLRQGAADTQYF. CDR3 DNA (partial): TGTGCCAGCAGTTTGAGACAGGGGGCAGCAGATACG.

This clone occurred a few times. The CDR3 end falls 3 residues outside the read, so it is completed with the germline J gene. The J gene is TRBJ1-3, the V gene TRBV7-7; 8 bases fit TRBD1. Germline CDR1 and CDR2: SSHAT and FNYEAQ (reference sequence). V was pared by 3 bases and J by 2 bases, with 6 bases of the junction left unmatched. The CDR3 spans 16 residues. CDR3 DNA, as far as it was read: TGTGCCAGCAGCTTGGGGCAGGGGGCAGCTGGAAACACC. Its protein product is CASSLGQGAAGNT. The entire CDR3 is CASSLGQGAAGNTIYF.

Notes on this clone: The read gets to within 3 residues of the CDR3 end, and the germline J gene fills in the rest. The V call is TRBV19, the J call TRBJ2-7, with D tentatively TRBD1 (6 bases). V was shortened by 4 bases and J by 3 bases, with 16 bases between the two germline ends. The CDR3 has 15 amino acids. Germline V gene sequence: CDR1 LNHDA, CDR2 SQIVND (reference sequence). The CDR3: CASSTHATGSYEQYF. The CDR3 DNA, read in part, is TGTGCCAGTAGTACCCACGCGACAGGAAGCTACGAG.

This clone was counted between two and nine times. The sequenced part of the CDR3 DNA is TGTGCCAGCAGCTTAATGGGGGGGACTAATTCACCC. Encoded protein: CASSLMGGTNSP. The CDR3 reads in full as CASSLMGGTNSPLHF. V is TRBV7-3 and J is TRBJ1-6; D is possibly TRBD1 (5 bases). The read is 3 residues too short to cover the CDR3 end, so that end is filled in from the germline J gene. This CDR3 contains 15 residues. Germline values: CDR1 SGHTA, CDR2 FQGTGA. Trimming stripped 1 base from V and 6 bases from J, with 10 bases between.

This clone appeared many times. The CDR3 is cut off 3 residues early in the read; its end comes from the germline J gene. The chain couples TRBV2 to TRBJ1-2; possible D gene TRBD1, 5 bases. The V gene's germline CDR1 is SNHLY and CDR2 FYNNEI. The V end was cut by 5 bases, the J end by 6 bases, with 19 bases between. This CDR3 has 15 residues. The CDR3 protein is CASSQSVWTSDGYTF. The CDR3 DNA, read in part, is TGTGCCAGCAGTCAATCCGTTTGGACATCTGATGGC.

A few counts support this clone. The read gets to within 3 residues of the CDR3 end, and the germline J gene fills in the rest. V gene TRBV7-9 combines with J gene TRBJ1-3, with TRBD1 identical over 7 bases. CDR1 and CDR2 from the germline V gene are SEHNR and FQNEAQ (reference sequence). The CDR3 runs to 14 residues. Trimming cost V 8 bases and J 0 bases; bases outside gene matches: 4. Partial CDR3 DNA: TGTGCCAGCGGCGACAGGGACTCTGGAAACACC. This gives the protein CASGDRDSGNT. Given in full, the CDR3 is CASGDRDSGNTIYF.

As concerns this clone: The read falls 3 residues short of the CDR3 end, and the missing part is taken from the germline J gene. The rearrangement links TRBV2 to TRBJ1-1; perhaps TRBD1 as D (6 bases). CDR1 is SNHLY and CDR2 is FYNNEI in the germline V gene. The CDR3 is 13 amino acids. V lost 7 bases, J lost 4 bases, and 13 bases lay in between. Partial CDR3 DNA: TGTGCCAGCACCGGGGTAGGGGGCACTGAA. Residues: CASTGVGGTE. The CDR3 in its entirety is CASTGVGGTEAFF.

In its sample, this clone was seen many times. The sequence runs out 3 residues before the end of the CDR3; the remainder is reconstructed from the germline J gene. The chain joins TRBV20-1 to TRBJ1-1, with 9 positions matching TRBD1. Germline CDR1 is DFQATT and CDR2 is SNEGSKA (reference sequence). Trimming removed 3 bases from V and 0 bases from J; junction bases left unmatched: 5. This CDR3 has 15 residues. CDR3 DNA, as far as it was read: TGCAGTGCTAGTTGGACAGGGGTGGTGAACACTGAA. Amino acids: CSASWTGVVNTE. The complete CDR3 protein is CSASWTGVVNTEAFF.

This clone was seen ten or more times. The CDR3 end lies 3 residues beyond the end of the read and is filled in from the germline J gene. The chain recombines TRBV4-2 with TRBJ2-3; 8 bases are a match to TRBD2. V dropped 0 bases and J dropped 2; count of bases not matched to a gene: 13. CDR3 size: 19 residues. Germline-derived CDR1 and CDR2 are LGHNA and YNFKEQ. The CDR3 protein is CASSQEPLITGGDTDTQYF. CDR3 DNA, as far as it was read: TGTGCCAGCAGCCAAGAGCCCCTAATAACGGGGGGGGACACAGATACG.

This clone was seen more than once but under ten times. The DNA ends 3 residues before the CDR3 does, and the rest of the CDR3 is filled in from the germline J gene. J is TRBJ2-5 and V is TRBV2; a weak D match, TRBD2 (5 bases). Trimming removed 2 bases from V and 3 bases from J, with 7 bases in between. This CDR3 spans 13 amino acids. Germline CDR1 reads SNHLY; CDR2 reads FYNNEI. The sequenced part of the CDR3 DNA is TGTGCCAGCAGTGAATGGCGGGAAGAGACC. This gives the protein CASSEWREET. The whole CDR3 sequence reads CASSEWREETQYF. The full variable domain, in which reference TRBV2 and TRBJ2-5 provide the parts outside the CDR3, is EPEVTQTPSHQVTQMGQEVILRCVPISNHLYFYWYRQILGQKVEFLVSFYNNEISEKSEIFDDQFSVERPDGSNFTLKIRSTKLEDSAMYFCASSEWREETQYFGPGTRLLVL.

Remarks on this clone: The read comes to an end 3 residues before the CDR3 does, leaving the germline J gene to fill in the end. This chain uses TRBV7-9 with TRBJ1-1, with a tentative D call TRBD1 (6 bases). Germline loops: CDR1 SEHNR, CDR2 FQNEAQ (reference sequence). Trimming left V 5 bases short and J 5 bases short, with 18 bases between. There are 15 residues in the CDR3. The CDR3 DNA, read in part, is TGTGCCAGCAGCAGAACTGACAGGTTGATTACTGAA. Its protein is CASSRTDRLITE. From start to end, the CDR3 is CASSRTDRLITEAFF.

This clone was counted many times. CDR3 sequence reads: CASSIGPPAGQTLYGYTF. CDR3 DNA (partial): TGTGCCAGTAGTATAGGACCCCCCGCCGGACAGACTCTCTATGGC. V is TRBV19 and J is TRBJ1-2, with D tentatively TRBD1 (6 bases). The read gets to within 3 residues of the CDR3 end, and the germline J gene fills in the rest. The CDR3 runs to 18 residues. The V and J ends lost 1 base and 4 bases respectively, with 22 bases between them. Germline V gene sequence: CDR1 LNHDA, CDR2 SQIVND (reference sequence).

This clone occurred many times. Sequencing ends 3 residues short of the CDR3 end; the germline J gene provides the rest. V usage is TRBV2 and J usage is TRBJ2-1, with 10 nucleotides matching TRBD2. Per the germline V gene, CDR1 is SNHLY and CDR2 is FYNNEI. The CDR3 extends over 15 amino acids. V lost 6 bases and J lost 2; bases outside the gene matches: 4. The chain's CDR3 is CASSPTSGAYNEQFF. Partial CDR3 DNA: TGTGCCAGCAGCCCCACTAGCGGGGCCTACAATGAG.

This clone has ten or more counts. Read data end 3 residues before the CDR3 end; the end is taken from the germline J gene. The V and J genes are TRBV10-3 and TRBJ1-2; the match to TRBD1 covers 7 bases. The germline V gene has CDR1 ENHRY and CDR2 SYGVKD. This CDR3 contains 14 residues. After removal of 6 bases from V and 6 bases from J, the junction contained 10 bases not matched to a gene. The CDR3 loop is CAIRRRGQLDGYTF. The sequenced CDR3 bases are TGTGCCATCAGACGTAGGGGACAGTTAGATGGC.

Note on this clone: The CDR3 end is not reached by the read, which stops 3 residues before it; the germline J gene fills it in. The chain uses TRBV6-2 or TRBV6-3 and TRBJ2-5, with 9 bases aligning to TRBD2. After removal of 6 bases from V and 4 bases from J, the junction contained 6 bases not matched to a gene. The CDR3 has 14 amino acids. Germline CDR1 reads MNHEY; CDR2 reads SVGEGT. CDR3 DNA, as far as it was read: TGTGCCAGCAGGCTCGGCGGGGGGGGAGAGACC. Translation gives CASRLGGGGET. The full-length CDR3 reads as CASRLGGGGETQYF.

CDR3 bases read: TGTGCCAGCAGGGACATCCAAAGCAATCAGCCC. Its translation is CASRDIQSNQP. The CDR3 in full is CASRDIQSNQPQHF. The rearrangement joins TRBV2 to TRBJ1-5, with TRBD1 as a possible D gene (5 bases). The read finishes 3 residues shy of the CDR3 end, and the germline J gene is used to complete it. The CDR3 is 14 residues long. V lost 6 bases to trimming and J lost 1 base, with 10 bases between them. The germline V gene encodes CDR1 SNHLY and CDR2 FYNNEI.

As concerns this clone: With the read ending 3 residues before the CDR3 end, the germline J gene is used to fill in that end. The rearrangement joins TRBV5-1 to TRBJ2-1, with no clear D. V was pared by 4 bases and J by 8 bases, with 16 bases between. Per germline, CDR1 SGHRS and CDR2 YFSETQ. CDR3 length: 14 amino acids. CDR3 DNA, as far as it was read: TGCGCCAGCAGCCTACCTTGGGCATTTGATGAG. It is translated as CASSLPWAFDE. The whole CDR3 region reads CASSLPWAFDEQFF.

In the case of this clone: Read sequence stops 3 residues before the CDR3 end, and the germline J gene provides the missing end. The chain is built from TRBV30 and TRBJ2-7; 7 bases line up with TRBD2. This CDR3 has 13 residues. Germline CDR1 reads GTSNPN; CDR2 reads SVGIG (reference sequence). V was clipped by 3 bases and J by 3 bases; unmatched bases: 5. The CDR3 protein is CAWRASGHYEQYF. The CDR3 bases that were read are TGTGCCTGGAGGGCTAGCGGACACTACGAG.

Many counts were recorded for this clone. Read data end 3 residues before the CDR3 end; the end is taken from the germline J gene. The V gene is TRBV18, the J gene TRBJ1-1, with TRBD1 matching 9 bases. The V gene's germline CDR1 is KGHSH and CDR2 LQKENI. This CDR3 is built from 16 residues. Trimming took 4 bases from V and 0 from J; bases not matched to a gene: 6. This chain's CDR3 is CASSHPGQGMNTEAFF. The sequenced part of the CDR3 DNA is TGTGCCAGCTCACATCCGGGACAGGGTATGAACACTGAA.